This T cell receptor beta chain is from a study of blood T cell repertoires in COVID-19. At the level of the study: COVID-19 samples from acute and convalescent phases originated in the United States, Italy and Spain. PBMCs, B-cell-depleted T cells, or T cells provided the cDNA or gDNA that made up the material.

Donors of Cohort 3 who recovered were those that had two negative PCRs, clearance, or symptom resolution. This CDR3 spans 18 amino acids. The V gene lost 2 bases and the J gene lost 2 bases, with 20 bases spanning the gap. Germline CDR1 and CDR2: LGHDT and YNNKEL (reference sequence). Produced via immunoSEQ multiplex PCR; TCRdb's table is partial and in-frame only. The table shows under 300,000 clones, with approximately 82% occurring only once. The sample comprised PBMCs or T cells enriched from blood (not recorded which). The sequence came from a man aged 40-55 years who had recovered from COVID-19. The J gene is TRBJ2-3, the V gene TRBV3-1 (or the pseudogene TRBV3-2), with TRBD2 as a possible D gene (5 bases). The CDR3 DNA reads TGTGCCAGCAGCCAAACGGGGTGGGGAACCGAGGCCACAGATACGCAGTATTTT. This sequence encodes CASSQTGWGTEATDTQYF.